The source of this T cell receptor beta chain is a study of blood T cell repertoires in COVID-19. Overall study context: In each case, the material was cDNA or gDNA derived from T cells, B-cell-depleted T cells, or PBMCs.

Germline V gives CDR1 SEHNR, CDR2 FQNEAQ (reference sequence). The CDR3 extends over 14 amino acids. Trimming left V 2 bases short and J 6 bases short, with 13 bases between. The repertoire was sequenced with immunoSEQ multiplex PCR; TCRdb's copy has only in-frame clones and lacks some. The table lists around 230,000 clones, about four fifths of them singletons. The chain employs TRBV7-9 and TRBJ1-2; a weak D match, TRBD1 (6 bases). The sequence derives from a woman aged 40 to 50 with active or convalescent COVID-19. Specimen: peripheral blood. The CDR3 loop reads CASSLLAGADGYTF. Written as DNA, the CDR3 is TGTGCCAGCAGCTTATTGGCAGGGGCTGATGGCTACACCTTC. Together with reference TRBV7-9 and TRBJ1-2, the CDR3 gives the full variable domain: DTGVSQNPRHKITKRGQNVTFRCDPISEHNRLYWYRQTLGQGPEFLTYFQNEAQLEKSRLLSDRFSAERPKGSFSTLEIQRTEQGDSAMYLCASSLLAGADGYTFGSGTRLTVV.